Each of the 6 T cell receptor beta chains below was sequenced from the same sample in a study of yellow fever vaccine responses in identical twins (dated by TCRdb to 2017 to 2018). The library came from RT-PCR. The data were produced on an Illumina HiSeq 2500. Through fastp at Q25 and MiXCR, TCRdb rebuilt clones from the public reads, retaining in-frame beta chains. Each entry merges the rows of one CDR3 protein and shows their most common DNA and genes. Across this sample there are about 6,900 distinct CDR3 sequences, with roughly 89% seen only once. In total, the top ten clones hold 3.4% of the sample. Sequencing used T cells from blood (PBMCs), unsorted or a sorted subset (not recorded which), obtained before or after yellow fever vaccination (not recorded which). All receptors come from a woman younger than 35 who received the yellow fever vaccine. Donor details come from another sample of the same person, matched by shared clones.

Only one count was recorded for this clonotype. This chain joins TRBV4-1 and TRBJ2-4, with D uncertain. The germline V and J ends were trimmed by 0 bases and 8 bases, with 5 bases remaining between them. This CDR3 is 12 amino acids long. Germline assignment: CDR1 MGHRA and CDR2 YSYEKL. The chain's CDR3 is CASSQETDIQYF. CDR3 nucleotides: TGCGCCAGCAGCCAAGAGACGGACATTCAGTACTTC.

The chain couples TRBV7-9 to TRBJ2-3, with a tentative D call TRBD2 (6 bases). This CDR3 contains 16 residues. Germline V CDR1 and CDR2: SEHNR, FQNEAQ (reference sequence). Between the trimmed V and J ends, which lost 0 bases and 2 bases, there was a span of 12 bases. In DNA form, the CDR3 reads TGTGCCAGCAGCTTAGCCGGGACTGACAACACAGATACGCAGTATTTT. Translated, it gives CASSLAGTDNTDTQYF.

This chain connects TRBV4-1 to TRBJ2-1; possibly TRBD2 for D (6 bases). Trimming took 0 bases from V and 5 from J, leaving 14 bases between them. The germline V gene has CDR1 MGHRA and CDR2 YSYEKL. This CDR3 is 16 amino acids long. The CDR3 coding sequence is TGCGCCAGCAGCCAAGAATCCAGCGGGTTTAACAATGAGCAGTTCTTC. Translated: CASSQESSGFNNEQFF.

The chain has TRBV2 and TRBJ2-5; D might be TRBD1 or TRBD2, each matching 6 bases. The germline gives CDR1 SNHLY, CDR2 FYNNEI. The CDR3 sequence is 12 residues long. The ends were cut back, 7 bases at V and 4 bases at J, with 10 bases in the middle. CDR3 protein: CASIGGLETQYF. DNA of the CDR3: TGTGCCAGCATAGGGGGGCTAGAGACCCAGTACTTC.

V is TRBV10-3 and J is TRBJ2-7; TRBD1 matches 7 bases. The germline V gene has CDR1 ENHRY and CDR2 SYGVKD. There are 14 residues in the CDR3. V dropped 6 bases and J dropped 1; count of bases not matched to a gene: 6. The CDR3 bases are TGTGCCATCAGATCCGGGACAGCTTCCTACGAGCAGTACTTC. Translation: CAIRSGTASYEQYF.

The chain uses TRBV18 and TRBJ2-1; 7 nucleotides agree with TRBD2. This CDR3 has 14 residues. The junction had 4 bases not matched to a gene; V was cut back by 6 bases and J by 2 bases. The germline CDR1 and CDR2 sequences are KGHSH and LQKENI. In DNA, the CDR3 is TGTGCCAGCTCTGTTACTAGCGCCTACAATGAGCAGTTCTTC. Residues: CASSVTSAYNEQFF.